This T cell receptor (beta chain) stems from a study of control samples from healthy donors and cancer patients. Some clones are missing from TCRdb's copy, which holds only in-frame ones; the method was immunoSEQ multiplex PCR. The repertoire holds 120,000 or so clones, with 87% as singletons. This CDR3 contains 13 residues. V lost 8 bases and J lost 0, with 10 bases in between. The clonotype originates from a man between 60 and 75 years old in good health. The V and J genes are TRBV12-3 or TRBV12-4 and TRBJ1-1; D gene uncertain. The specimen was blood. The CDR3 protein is CASAGSMNTEAFF. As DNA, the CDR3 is TGTGCCAGCGCGGGAAGCATGAACACTGAAGCTTTCTTT.